The clone carrying this T cell receptor beta chain appeared once. These data originate in a study of PD-1 blockade in classical Hodgkin lymphoma. Trimming removed 2 bases from V and 8 bases from J, with 11 bases in between. The length of the CDR3 is 13 residues. From germline, CDR1 is SGDLS and CDR2 YYNGEE. Assay: immunoSEQ multiplex PCR; the TCRdb copy retains only in-frame clones and omits some. The sample contains roughly 49,000 clones, about 90% of which appear only once. Time point: cycle 4 day 1 (C4D1), after less than seven weeks of nivolumab. Relapse after autologous stem cell transplantation occurred in every patient, and brentuximab vedotin exposure varied.

The source material was peripheral blood mononuclear cells (PBMCs), sampled before the fourth cycle of nivolumab. The rearrangement joins TRBV9 to TRBJ2-1; weak D call: TRBD1 (6 bases). The sequence came from a human donor with classical Hodgkin lymphoma. Here the CDR3 DNA reads TGTGCCAGCAGCGTTGGACAGTCACATGAGCAGTTCTTC. Its protein is CASSVGQSHEQFF.